Described below is a single T cell receptor beta chain sequence and its context. Germline V CDR1 and CDR2: SGHVS, FQNEAQ. V was pared by 5 bases and J by 3 bases, with 7 bases of the junction left unmatched. CDR3 length: 14 amino acids. This sample was included in a study of blood T cell repertoires in COVID-19. For the study at large: T cells, B-cell-depleted T cells, or PBMCs provided the cDNA or gDNA that served as material.

This study enrolled people aged roughly 18 to 90 from about 24 US geographic areas. Participants were placed into cohorts based on the clinical history they reported. Recovery meant two consecutive negative NP/OP PCR tests, professional clearance, or resolved symptoms. Method: immunoSEQ multiplex PCR; TCRdb's copy keeps in-frame clones and lacks some. The table records a few hundred thousand clones, more than 75% of them present only once. Source material: PBMCs or T cells enriched from blood (not recorded which). The chain is built from TRBV7-8 and TRBJ2-7, with TRBD2 identical over 7 bases. The clonotype was recovered from a woman aged 25 to 39 who had recovered from COVID-19. This chain's CDR3 is CASSRKRGVYEQYF. Here the CDR3 DNA reads TGTGCCAGCAGCCGAAAACGGGGGGTCTACGAGCAGTACTTC.